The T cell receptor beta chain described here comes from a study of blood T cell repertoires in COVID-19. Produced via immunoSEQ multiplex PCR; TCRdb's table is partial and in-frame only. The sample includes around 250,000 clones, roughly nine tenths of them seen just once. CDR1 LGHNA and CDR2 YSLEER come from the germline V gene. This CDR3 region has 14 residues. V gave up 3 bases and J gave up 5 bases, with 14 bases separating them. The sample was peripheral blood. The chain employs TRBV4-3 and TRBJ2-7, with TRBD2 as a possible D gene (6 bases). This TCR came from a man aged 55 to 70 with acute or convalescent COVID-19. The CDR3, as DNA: TGCGCCAGCAGCCAGGGGGGACGGCTGGACGAGCAGTACTTC. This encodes CASSQGGRLDEQYF.